Following are 12 T cell receptor beta chains from one sample sequenced in a study of CD8 T cells in ankylosing spondylitis. TCRdb reanalysed the 5' RACE reads using MiXCR and keeps one entry per CDR3 protein. The table has about 160,000 distinct CDR3 sequences, about 18% seen once; the top ten hold about 8.3%. Sequencing was performed on blood, either unsorted or a sorted T cell fraction (not recorded which). The receptors come from a male donor with ankylosing spondylitis or in good health (not recorded which).

This clonotype was seen at least ten times. This chain uses TRBV7-8 with TRBJ1-1; D is possibly TRBD1 (5 bases). V lost 6 bases, J lost 1 base, and 12 bases lay in between. Germline V CDR1 and CDR2: SGHVS, FQNEAQ. The CDR3 has 14 amino acids. The CDR3 DNA follows: TGTGCCAGCAGTCCAGACGGGGGGAACACTGAAGCTTTCTTT. This encodes CASSPDGGNTEAFF.

V usage is TRBV27 and J usage is TRBJ1-5; D perhaps matches TRBD1 (6 bases). From germline, CDR1 is MNHEY and CDR2 SMNVEV (reference sequence). The CDR3 has 17 amino acids. V was pared by 5 bases and J by 0 bases, with 17 bases between. The CDR3 region is CASSPWEGGLSNQPQHF. For the CDR3, the DNA is TGTGCCAGCAGTCCGTGGGAGGGGGGGCTTAGCAATCAGCCCCAGCATTTT.

The chain carries TRBV5-5 and TRBJ1-4; 8 nucleotides match TRBD1. Germline V lookup: CDR1 SGHKS, CDR2 YYEKEE (reference sequence). The CDR3 runs 15 residues. Trimming at V came to 2 bases and at J to 5 bases, leaving 5 bases not matched to a gene. The CDR3 sequence is CASSFSGQVNEKLFF. Here the CDR3 DNA reads TGTGCCAGCAGCTTTTCGGGACAGGTGAATGAAAAACTGTTTTTT. The full variable domain, with the rest looked up from reference TRBV5-5 and TRBJ1-4, is DAGVTQSPTHLIKTRGQQVTLRCSPISGHKSVSWYQQVLGQGPQFIFQYYEKEERGRGNFPDRFSARQFPNYSSELNVNALLLGDSALYLCASSFSGQVNEKLFFGSGTQLSVL.

V is TRBV11-3 and J is TRBJ2-7; 13 bases are shared with TRBD2. The CDR3 has 14 residues. V lost 5 bases to trimming and J lost 6 bases; unmatched junction nucleotides: 4. Germline CDR1 is SGHNT and CDR2 is YENEEA. The CDR3 nucleotides are TGTGCCAGCAGCATGGGACTAGCGGGATCCGAGCAGTACTTC. As protein: CASSMGLAGSEQYF.

This clonotype has just a few counts. The chain joins TRBV7-2 to TRBJ1-1; 7 nucleotides align to TRBD1. V was clipped by 1 base and J by 9 bases; unmatched bases: 8. The CDR3 has 14 amino acids. CDR1 is SGHTA, CDR2 FQGNSA, per germline. In nucleotides, the CDR3 is TGTGCCAGCAGCTTAGACAAACAGGGGACCCAAGCTTTCTTT. Translating it yields CASSLDKQGTQAFF.

This clonotype occurred many times. The gene calls are TRBV9 and TRBJ2-7, with 7 bases that match TRBD2. Germline V CDR1 and CDR2: SGDLS, YYNGEE. Trimming removed 0 bases from V and 2 bases from J; junction bases left unmatched: 5. The CDR3 consists of 15 residues. The CDR3, as DNA: TGTGCCAGCAGCGTAGATCCTAGCGGAACCTACGAGCAGTACTTC. Its translation is CASSVDPSGTYEQYF.

The genes are TRBV18 and TRBJ1-4; D uncertain. The ends were cut back, 2 bases at V and 3 bases at J, with 4 bases in the middle. CDR1 is KGHSH, CDR2 LQKENI, per germline. The CDR3 length is 13 residues. The CDR3 region is CASSPGANEKLFF. The CDR3 DNA reads as TGTGCCAGCTCACCAGGGGCTAATGAAAAACTGTTTTTT. Together with reference TRBV18 and TRBJ1-4, the CDR3 gives the full variable domain: NAGVMQNPRHLVRRRGQEARLRCSPMKGHSHVYWYRQLPEEGLKFMVYLQKENIIDESGMPKERFSAEFPKEGPSILRIQQVVRGDSAAYFCASSPGANEKLFFGSGTQLSVL.

This clonotype appeared a few times. This chain connects TRBV28 to TRBJ2-5, with 8 positions matching TRBD1. This CDR3 is built from 16 residues. Looked up from germline, CDR1 is MDHEN and CDR2 is SYDVKM. After removal of 5 bases from V and 3 bases from J, the junction contained 11 bases not matched to a gene. CDR3 region: CASSLGGQAVEETQYF. The CDR3 nucleotides read TGTGCCAGCAGTCTCGGGGGACAGGCTGTTGAAGAGACCCAGTACTTC.

V gene TRBV5-1 combines with J gene TRBJ2-6; 13 bases fit TRBD2. Germline CDR1 and CDR2: SGHRS and YFSETQ. J lost 4 bases, V lost 5 bases, and 6 bases had no gene match. CDR3 length: 17 residues. The CDR3 region is CASSSGLAGSGANVLTF. The CDR3 DNA reads TGCGCCAGCAGTTCGGGACTAGCGGGATCCGGGGCCAACGTCCTGACTTTC. The whole variable domain, filled in from reference TRBV5-1 and TRBJ2-6, reads KAGVTQTPRYLIKTRGQQVTLSCSPISGHRSVSWYQQTPGQGLQFLFEYFSETQRNKGNFPGRFSGRQFSNSRSEMNVSTLELGDSALYLCASSSGLAGSGANVLTFGAGSRLTVL.

The chain links TRBV10-1 to TRBJ2-2; D tentatively fits TRBD1 or TRBD2 (5 bases each). The CDR3 totals 12 residues. The V end lost 8 bases, the J end lost 4 bases, and 8 bases lay between the germline ends. Germline CDR1 is WNHNN and CDR2 is SYGVQD (reference sequence). The CDR3 DNA is TGCGCCAGCGAGGGGCCCACCGGGGAGCTGTTTTTT. This translates into CASEGPTGELFF.

This clonotype appeared many times. This chain connects TRBV3-1 to TRBJ2-3; 9 bases fit TRBD2. V shed 5 bases and J 5 bases; nucleotides not matched to a gene: 11. The germline V gene has CDR1 LGHDT and CDR2 YNNKEL (reference sequence). The CDR3 totals 16 residues. The CDR3 bases are TGTGCCAGCAGCGCGTACTCGCGGGAGGGGGTAGATACGCAGTATTTT. Its protein product is CASSAYSREGVDTQYF.

In this sample, this clonotype turned up once. The J gene is TRBJ2-1, the V gene TRBV20-1, with TRBD2 identical over 12 bases. Germline V CDR1 and CDR2: DFQATT, SNEGSKA (reference sequence). This CDR3 is built from 14 residues. The J segment lost 8 bases and the V segment lost 6 bases, leaving 8 bases of the junction unmatched. CDR3 residues: CSALTSGSRYEQFF. CDR3 sequence (DNA): TGCAGTGCCTTGACTAGCGGGAGCCGGTATGAGCAGTTCTTC.